These 8 T cell receptor beta chains originate from one sample sequenced in a study of OX40 agonist ivuxolimab in advanced cancers. This table comes from immunoSEQ multiplex PCR, and its TCRdb copy is limited to in-frame clones, with some not included. The data contain about 48,000 clones, roughly 86% of them singletons. The source was CD4+ or CD8+ T cells sorted from blood, collected in a trial of the OX40 agonist ivuxolimab. The source of these receptors is an adult with an advanced solid tumor such as melanoma, head and neck, liver or kidney cancer.

The J gene is TRBJ2-2, the V gene TRBV5-1; the match to TRBD1 covers 7 bases. The V segment lost 4 bases and the J segment 0 bases; nucleotides outside the gene matches: 6. The CDR3 extends over 16 amino acids. Germline V lookup: CDR1 SGHRS, CDR2 YFSETQ. CDR3 in amino acids: CASSEQGNSNTGELFF. CDR3 in DNA: TGCGCCAGCAGCGAACAGGGGAATTCGAACACCGGGGAGCTGTTTTTT.

There are a few counts of this clone. The chain carries TRBV5-5 and TRBJ1-2; 11 nucleotides match TRBD1. J gave up 5 bases and V 4 bases, and 7 bases lay outside the gene matches. Germline lookup yields CDR1 SGHKS and CDR2 YYEKEE (reference sequence). CDR3 length equals 15 residues. CDR3 in DNA: TGTGCCAGCAGCCCGGCTGGGACAGGGGGGTATGGCTACACCTTC. The encoded protein is CASSPAGTGGYGYTF.

The chain couples TRBV2 to TRBJ1-5; a weak D match, TRBD1 (5 bases). The V gene's germline CDR1 is SNHLY and CDR2 FYNNEI. With 4 bases removed from V and 7 bases from J, the gap between germline ends came to 14 bases. This CDR3 is built from 14 residues. CDR3 sequence (DNA): TGTGCCAGCAGTGGTCTAGCGGGGGTCCAGCCCCAGCATTTT. Translating it yields CASSGLAGVQPQHF.

J is TRBJ2-3 and V is TRBV10-2; TRBD1 agrees at 10 bases. The CDR3 runs to 15 residues. The junction had 2 bases not matched to a gene; V was cut back by 1 base and J by 4 bases. The V gene's germline CDR1 is WSHSY and CDR2 SAAADI. CDR3 amino acids: CASSEWDRGADTQYF. The CDR3 nucleotides read TGCGCCAGCAGTGAGTGGGACAGGGGCGCAGATACGCAGTATTTT.

J is TRBJ1-2 and V is TRBV6-6; 7 positions match TRBD1. This CDR3 region has 13 residues. Unmatched junction bases numbered 6, after V lost 5 bases and J lost 6 bases. Germline V gene lookup returns CDR1 MNHNY and CDR2 SVGAGI (reference sequence). The CDR3 spells CASSHGQDDGYTF. The CDR3 DNA reads as TGTGCCAGCAGTCACGGACAGGACGATGGCTACACCTTC.

This clone appeared once. This chain joins TRBV7-7 and TRBJ2-2; no clear D. With 5 bases removed from V and 1 base from J, the gap between germline ends came to 8 bases. Germline CDR1 is SSHAT and CDR2 is FNYEAQ (reference sequence). The CDR3 has 14 amino acids. The CDR3 reads CASSISENTGELFF. CDR3 sequence (DNA): TGTGCCAGCAGCATAAGCGAGAACACCGGGGAGCTGTTTTTT.

The V and J genes are TRBV2 and TRBJ2-2; D not certain. This CDR3 region has 13 residues. Trimming pared 6 bases from V and 5 bases from J, leaving 10 bases between. Looked up from germline, CDR1 is SNHLY and CDR2 is FYNNEI. This CDR3 reads CASSATRTGELFF. CDR3 bases: TGTGCCAGCAGCGCGACTCGAACCGGGGAGCTGTTTTTT.

This chain joins TRBV7-3 and TRBJ2-2; 7 positions agree with TRBD2. The J segment lost 11 bases and the V segment lost 2 bases, leaving 11 bases of the junction unmatched. CDR1 is SGHTA, CDR2 FQGTGA, per germline. The length of the CDR3 is 15 residues. The CDR3 DNA reads TGTGCCAGCAGCTTAGAGGGGCTAGCGGACGGAGAGCTGTTTTTT. Translation gives CASSLEGLADGELFF.